This T cell receptor (beta chain) is from a study of blood T cells in healthy people across ages. General study results and limits: Donors of long life had a larger count of naive CD4+ cells and greater diversity than aged donors.

The CDR3 is 16 residues long. Looked up from germline, CDR1 is SGHTA and CDR2 is FQGNSA. The germline V and J ends were trimmed by 1 base and 0 bases, with 9 bases remaining between them. As concerns this clonotype: Its target is unknown.

A sample-barcoded 5' primer and a J-beta primer mix were used in a second PCR of about 7 to 11 cycles. TCRdb reanalysed the 5' RACE reads using MiXCR and keeps one entry per CDR3 protein. The sample contains around 870,000 distinct CDR3 sequences, 25% to 35% of which appear only once. The receptor's source is a woman aged 80 or over in good health. The chain recombines TRBV7-2 with TRBJ1-4; no firm D call. The sample was blood. The CDR3 nucleotides read TGTGCCAGCAGCTTAGTGGGCACTACAACTAATGAAAAACTGTTTTTT. Residues: CASSLVGTTTNEKLFF.